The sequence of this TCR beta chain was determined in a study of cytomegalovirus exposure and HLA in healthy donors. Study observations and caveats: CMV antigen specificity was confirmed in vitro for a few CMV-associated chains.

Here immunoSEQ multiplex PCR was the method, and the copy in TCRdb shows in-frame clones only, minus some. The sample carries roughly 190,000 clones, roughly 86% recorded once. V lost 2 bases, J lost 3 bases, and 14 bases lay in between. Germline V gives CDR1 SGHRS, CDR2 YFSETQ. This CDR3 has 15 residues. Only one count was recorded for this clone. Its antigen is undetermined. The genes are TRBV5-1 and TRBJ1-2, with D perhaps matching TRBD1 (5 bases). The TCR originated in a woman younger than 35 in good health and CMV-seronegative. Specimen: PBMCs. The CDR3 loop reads CASSLGAVTYYGYTF. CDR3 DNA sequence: TGCGCCAGCAGCTTAGGGGCCGTGACCTACTATGGCTACACCTTC.